The 25 T cell receptor beta chains presented below share a single source sample, sequenced in a study of T cells in localized non-small cell lung cancer. Assay used: immunoSEQ multiplex PCR; TCRdb lists only in-frame clones, some missing. The table includes about 77,000 clones, around nine tenths detected once. The sequences come from peripheral blood, collected before any cancer treatment. The source is a woman aged 40-75 years with stage I squamous cell lung carcinoma.

The rearrangement joins TRBV30 to TRBJ1-2; D ambiguous. Trimming took off 2 bases at V and 7 bases at J, with 11 bases between the two ends. The CDR3 spans 12 residues. CDR1 is GTSNPN, CDR2 SVGIG, per germline (reference sequence). This CDR3 reads CAWSTRWSGYTF. As DNA, the CDR3 is TGTGCCTGGAGTACCCGTTGGAGTGGCTACACCTTC.

This CDR3 is CSVSGAPNEKLFF. The CDR3 DNA is TGCAGCGTCTCAGGGGCCCCTAATGAAAAACTGTTTTTT. The genes are TRBV29-1 and TRBJ1-4; weak D call: TRBD1 (6 bases). CDR1 is SQVTM, CDR2 ANQGSEA, per germline. V was pared by 6 bases and J by 3 bases, with 11 bases between. The length of the CDR3 is 13 residues.

This clone occurred once. The junction does not match germline at one end; this may be a read error. The J gene is TRBJ1-5, the V gene TRBV7-2; no clear D gene. The CDR3 has 15 residues. Per the germline V gene, CDR1 is SGHTA and CDR2 is FQGNSA. This chain's CDR3 is CASSLYYDSNQPRHF. CDR3 DNA: TGTGCCAGCAGCTTATACTATGATAGCAATCAGCCCCGGCACTTT.

The rearrangement uses TRBV7-2 and TRBJ2-1, with 8 bases identical to TRBD2. The germline gives CDR1 SGHTA, CDR2 FQGNSA. The length of the CDR3 is 15 residues. V was pared by 5 bases and J by 4 bases, with 7 bases of the junction left unmatched. CDR3 sequence (DNA): TGTGCCAGCAGCCTCGCCGGGGGGGTATACAATGAGCAGTTCTTC. Translation: CASSLAGGVYNEQFF.

This chain links TRBV29-1 with TRBJ1-2; TRBD1 matches 7 bases. Germline assignment: CDR1 SQVTM and CDR2 ANQGSEA. V was clipped by 6 bases and J by 8 bases; unmatched bases: 9. There are 12 residues in the CDR3. The DNA for the CDR3 is TGCAGCGTCAATGACAGGGTGGACGGCTACACCTTC. Translated, it gives CSVNDRVDGYTF.

This sequence joins TRBV28 and TRBJ1-2; TRBD1 aligns across 8 bases. J gave up 2 bases and V 5 bases, and 4 bases lay outside the gene matches. The CDR3 extends over 14 amino acids. Germline CDR1 is MDHEN and CDR2 is SYDVKM. CDR3 region: CASSEGTGNYGYTF. As DNA, the CDR3 is TGTGCCAGCAGTGAGGGGACAGGAAACTATGGCTACACCTTC.

The V call is TRBV6-1, the J call TRBJ2-1; maybe TRBD1 (5 bases). Germline loops: CDR1 MNHNS, CDR2 SASEGT. This CDR3 is built from 13 residues. Trimming cost V 7 bases and J 6 bases, with 13 bases left between them. The CDR3 is CASITDNINEQFF. Here the CDR3 DNA reads TGTGCCAGCATTACGGACAATATCAATGAGCAGTTCTTC.

The CDR3 DNA reads as TGTGCCAGCTCACCACACGAGACCCAGTACTTC. The encoded protein is CASSPHETQYF. The chain is built from TRBV18 and TRBJ2-5; D call uncertain. Germline CDR1 KGHSH, CDR2 LQKENI. Deletions cut 1 base from V and 5 bases from J, with 2 bases between. This CDR3 comprises 11 residues.

The chain uses TRBV18 and TRBJ1-5, with no clear D. CDR1 KGHSH and CDR2 LQKENI come from the germline V gene. V was shortened by 1 base and J by 11 bases, with 21 bases between the two germline ends. The CDR3 has 16 amino acids. Here the CDR3 reads CASSPQETRHGVSQHF. CDR3 bases: TGTGCCAGCTCACCACAAGAGACAAGGCACGGGGTGTCCCAGCATTTT.

This sequence joins TRBV2 and TRBJ2-1; 9 bases map to TRBD1. The CDR3 contains 15 residues. Germline V lookup: CDR1 SNHLY, CDR2 FYNNEI. V lost 7 bases to trimming and J lost 5 bases; unmatched junction nucleotides: 9. Here the CDR3 DNA reads TGTGCCAGCACTCTAGACAGGGGGTCAGACAATGAGCAGTTCTTC. It is translated as CASTLDRGSDNEQFF.

The chain recombines TRBV5-6 with TRBJ2-1, with 13 bases aligning to TRBD2. The germline V gene encodes CDR1 SGHDT and CDR2 YYEEEE. The CDR3 runs 15 residues. With 4 bases clipped from V and 10 bases from J, the junction kept 8 bases outside the gene matches. The CDR3, as DNA: TGTGCCAGCAGCGCGACTAGCGGGGGGCCAGGGGAGCAGTTCTTC. Its protein product is CASSATSGGPGEQFF.

The chain joins TRBV5-4 to TRBJ2-3; TRBD2 aligns across 12 bases. The V gene end was trimmed by 1 base and the J gene end by 1 base; junction bases not matched to a gene: 4. The germline CDR1 and CDR2 sequences are SGHNT and YYREEE (reference sequence). This CDR3 is built from 17 residues. CDR3 in DNA: TGTGCCAGCAGCTTGAAGCTAGCGGGGGGGGGCACAGATACGCAGTATTTT. Protein sequence: CASSLKLAGGGTDTQYF.

This chain links TRBV6-5 with TRBJ2-1; 9 bases are shared with TRBD2. The germline CDR1 and CDR2 sequences are MNHEY and SVGAGI. V dropped 6 bases and J dropped 7; count of bases not matched to a gene: 10. The CDR3 spans 15 residues. CDR3 nucleotide sequence: TGTGCCAGCAGCTTTAGCGGGGGCCCCACGAATGAGCAGTTCTTC. It yields the protein CASSFSGGPTNEQFF.

The genes are TRBV10-3 and TRBJ2-1; 9 positions match TRBD1. Germline lookup yields CDR1 ENHRY and CDR2 SYGVKD. CDR3 length equals 16 residues. V dropped 2 bases and J dropped 0; count of bases not matched to a gene: 2. The CDR3 nucleotides are TGTGCCATCAGTGAGGTGGGACAGGGCTCCTACAATGAGCAGTTCTTC. Amino acids: CAISEVGQGSYNEQFF.

The rearrangement links TRBV10-3 to TRBJ2-5, with D possibly matching TRBD1 (5 bases). V lost 2 bases to trimming and J lost 3 bases, with 10 bases between them. The CDR3 runs to 14 residues. CDR1 and CDR2 (germline): ENHRY, SYGVKD. CDR3: CAISERGREETQYF. The CDR3 DNA reads as TGTGCCATCAGTGAGAGGGGTCGTGAAGAGACCCAGTACTTC.

This clone came up once. The genes are TRBV2 and TRBJ2-7; 9 bases line up with TRBD1. The CDR3 sequence is 16 residues long. CDR1 and CDR2 from the germline V gene are SNHLY and FYNNEI. V was clipped by 2 bases and J by 5 bases; unmatched bases: 10. CDR3 loop: CASSELIGTGRNEQYF. The CDR3 DNA sequence: TGTGCCAGCAGTGAATTAATTGGGACAGGGCGTAACGAGCAGTACTTC.

This chain joins TRBV19 and TRBJ1-2; TRBD1 is a possible D gene (5 bases). This CDR3 has 13 residues. Germline assignment: CDR1 LNHDA and CDR2 SQIVND (reference sequence). The V and J ends lost 10 bases and 5 bases respectively, with 17 bases between them. The CDR3 DNA sequence: TGTGCCACTCTTGTGGGGGTCGGGTATGGCTACACCTTC. Its protein is CATLVGVGYGYTF.

This clone was seen more than once but under ten times. The rearrangement links TRBV19 to TRBJ2-6, with D uncertain. Trimming took 3 bases from V and 0 from J, leaving 6 bases between them. Germline lookup yields CDR1 LNHDA and CDR2 SQIVND (reference sequence). The CDR3 loop spans 15 amino acids. The CDR3 sequence is CASSMGLSGANVLTF. In DNA, the CDR3 is TGTGCCAGTAGTATGGGCCTCTCTGGGGCCAACGTCCTGACTTTC.

J is TRBJ2-5 and V is TRBV5-4; 7 bases map to TRBD1. CDR1 and CDR2 from the germline V gene are SGHNT and YYREEE (reference sequence). The CDR3 runs to 14 residues. Trimming removed 4 bases from V and 2 bases from J; junction bases left unmatched: 5. This CDR3 is CASSIRGRQETQYF. The CDR3, as DNA: TGTGCCAGCAGCATCAGGGGGAGACAAGAGACCCAGTACTTC.

This clone was observed a few times. CDR3 in DNA: TGTGCCAGCAGAAACACAGCCAACAATGAGCAGTTCTTC. Its protein product is CASRNTANNEQFF. The chain has TRBV13 and TRBJ2-1, with D unclear. With 6 bases removed from V and 5 bases from J, the gap between germline ends came to 11 bases. In germline, CDR1 is PRHDT, CDR2 FYEKMQ (reference sequence). This CDR3 contains 13 residues. Drawing the rest from reference TRBV13 and TRBJ2-1, the complete variable domain is AAGVIQSPRHLIKEKRETATLKCYPIPRHDTVYWYQQGPGQDPQFLISFYEKMQSDKGSIPDRFSAQQFSDYHSELNMSSLELGDSALYFCASRNTANNEQFFGPGTRLTVL.

This rearrangement joins TRBV4-1 to TRBJ1-4; no firm D call. This CDR3 contains 16 residues. Trimming cost V 1 base and J 0 bases, with 9 bases left between them. The germline V gene encodes CDR1 MGHRA and CDR2 YSYEKL. The CDR3 nucleotides are TGCGCCAGCAGCCAAGGCTATTCTGCAACTAATGAAAAACTGTTTTTT. Its translation: CASSQGYSATNEKLFF.

The chain recombines TRBV19 with TRBJ1-2, with 7 bases matching TRBD1. The CDR3 runs to 13 residues. The V gene's germline CDR1 is LNHDA and CDR2 SQIVND (reference sequence). Trimming cost V 4 bases and J 8 bases; bases outside gene matches: 7. CDR3 DNA sequence: TGTGCCAGTAGTACCGACAGGGTGGGAGGCTACACCTTC. Its protein product is CASSTDRVGGYTF.

V gene TRBV29-1 combines with J gene TRBJ2-5; D remains ambiguous. Germline values: CDR1 SQVTM, CDR2 ANQGSEA. Trimming left V 5 bases short and J 5 bases short, with 9 bases between. The CDR3 covers 11 residues. The CDR3 DNA reads TGCAGCGTTAACTGGATGGAGACCCAGTACTTC. This encodes CSVNWMETQYF.

In its sample, this clone was seen once. The chain is built from TRBV4-1 and TRBJ1-1; possibly TRBD1 for D (5 bases). Per germline, CDR1 MGHRA and CDR2 YSYEKL. Trimming removed 0 bases at V and 3 bases at J, with 14 bases between. CDR3 size: 16 residues. The CDR3 loop reads CASSQDDVGAYTEAFF. CDR3 coding DNA: TGCGCCAGCAGCCAAGACGACGTTGGGGCCTACACTGAAGCTTTCTTT.

The J gene is TRBJ1-5, the V gene TRBV7-9; unclear D gene. The CDR3 is made up of 15 amino acids. CDR1 SEHNR and CDR2 FQNEAQ come from the germline V gene (reference sequence). V was cut by 1 base and J by 1 base, with 8 bases left in between. Here the CDR3 DNA reads TGTGCCAGCAGCTTAGATGGGTCAAGCAATCAGCCCCAGCATTTT. Translating gives CASSLDGSSNQPQHF.